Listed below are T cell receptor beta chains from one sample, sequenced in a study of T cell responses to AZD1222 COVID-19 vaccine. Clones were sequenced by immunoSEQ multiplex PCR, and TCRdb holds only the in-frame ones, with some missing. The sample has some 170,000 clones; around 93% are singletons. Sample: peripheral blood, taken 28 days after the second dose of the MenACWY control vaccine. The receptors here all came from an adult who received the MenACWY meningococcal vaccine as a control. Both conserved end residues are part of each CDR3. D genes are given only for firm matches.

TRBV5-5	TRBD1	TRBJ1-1	CASSLRTGDTEAFF
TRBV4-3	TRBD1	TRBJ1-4	CASSQGQGEEKLFF
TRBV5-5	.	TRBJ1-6	CASSLQGGSPLHF
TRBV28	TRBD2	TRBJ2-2	CASTTPGLVLSGELFF
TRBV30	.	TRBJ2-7	CAWRLTGTYEQYF
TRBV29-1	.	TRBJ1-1	CSARRGTEAFF
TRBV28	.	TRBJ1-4	CASSLPAVNEKLFF
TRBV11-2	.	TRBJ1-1	CASSLRRGALNTEAFF
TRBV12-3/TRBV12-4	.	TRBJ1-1	CASTLTGNTEAFF
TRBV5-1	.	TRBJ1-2	CASSLDRVLNYGYTF
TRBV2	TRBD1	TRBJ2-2	CASSESRAGGRAGELFF
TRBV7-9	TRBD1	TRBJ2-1	CASSLQGAGSYNEQFF
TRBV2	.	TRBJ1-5	CATANSNQPQHF
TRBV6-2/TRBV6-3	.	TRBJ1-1	CASSYEPGERAFF
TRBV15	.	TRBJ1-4	CATSRDSGINEKLFF
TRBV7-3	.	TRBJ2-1	CASSATDRSEQFF
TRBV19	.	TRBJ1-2	CASSSGHPVTF
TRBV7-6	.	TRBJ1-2	CASSLGQPTNYGYTF
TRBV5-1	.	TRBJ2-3	CATSPIAASSTDTQYF
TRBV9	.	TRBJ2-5	CASSVGRGETQYF
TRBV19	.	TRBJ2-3	CASSWTAEQYF
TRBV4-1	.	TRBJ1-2	CASSQDLGRLNYGYTF
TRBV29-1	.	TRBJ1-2	CSVQYMGGYTF
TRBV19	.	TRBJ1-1	CASAKTATNTEAFF
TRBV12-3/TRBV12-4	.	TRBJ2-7	CASRDSNYEQYF
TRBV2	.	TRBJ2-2	CASSPINTGELFF
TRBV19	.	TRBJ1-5	CASSIGGYNQPQHF
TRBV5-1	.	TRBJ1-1	CASSLGGPKGTEAFF
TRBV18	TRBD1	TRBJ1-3	CASSADRASGNTIYF
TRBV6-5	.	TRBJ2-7	CASSYSRAGSSYEQYF
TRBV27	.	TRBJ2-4	CASSWDGNIQYF
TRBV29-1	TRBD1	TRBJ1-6	CSVRTGDNANSPLHF
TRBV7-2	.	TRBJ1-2	CASSLDTLVANYGYTF
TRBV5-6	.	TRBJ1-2	CASSLRGARYGYTF
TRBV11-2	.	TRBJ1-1	CASSLYPQGNTEAFF
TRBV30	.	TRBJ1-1	CAWSVQFSVNTEAFF
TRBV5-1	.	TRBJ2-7	CASSLAVEYEQYF